These 31 T cell receptor beta chains were sequenced from one sample in a study of blood T cell repertoires in COVID-19. Produced via immunoSEQ multiplex PCR; TCRdb's table is partial and in-frame only. The sample lists about 190,000 clones; approximately 79% were seen once. Material: peripheral blood. The receptors were sampled from a man in his fifties or sixties who had recovered from COVID-19.

This chain uses TRBV7-9 with TRBJ1-4; D call uncertain. Trimming stripped 2 bases from V and 8 bases from J, with 9 bases between. In germline, CDR1 is SEHNR, CDR2 FQNEAQ (reference sequence). The CDR3 consists of 13 residues. The CDR3 sequence: CASSLLGREKLFF. In DNA, the CDR3 is TGTGCCAGCAGCTTACTTGGCAGGGAAAAACTGTTTTTT.

CDR3 in amino acids: CASREPGLGSYEQYF. Written as DNA, the CDR3 is TGCGCCAGCAGGGAGCCGGGACTCGGCTCCTACGAGCAGTACTTC. The V and J genes are TRBV10-2 and TRBJ2-7, with D perhaps matching TRBD2 (6 bases). V shed 6 bases and J shed 0 bases, with 15 bases lying between them. CDR3 length equals 15 residues. Germline V CDR1 and CDR2: WSHSY, SAAADI.

A few counts support this clone. The chain recombines TRBV2 with TRBJ2-7, with 7 nucleotides matching TRBD2. J lost 0 bases, V lost 4 bases, and 6 bases had no gene match. Germline CDR1 is SNHLY and CDR2 is FYNNEI. The CDR3 consists of 15 residues. CDR3 sequence (DNA): TGTGCCAGCAGTGTTCAGGGCGGGAGCTCCTACGAGCAGTACTTC. Protein: CASSVQGGSSYEQYF.

The V and J genes are TRBV9 and TRBJ2-2; the D gene is possibly TRBD1 (5 bases). With 3 bases removed from V and 4 bases from J, the gap between germline ends came to 10 bases. The CDR3 is made up of 14 amino acids. Germline values: CDR1 SGDLS, CDR2 YYNGEE. CDR3 coding DNA: TGTGCCAGCAGCGGGGGCAGGGCCACCGGGGAGCTGTTTTTT. Protein product: CASSGGRATGELFF. The entire variable domain, with the rest obtained from reference TRBV9 and TRBJ2-2, is as follows: DSGVTQTPKHLITATGQRVTLRCSPRSGDLSVYWYQQSLDQGLQFLIQYYNGEERAKGNILERFSAQQFPDLHSELNLSSLELGDSALYFCASSGGRATGELFFGEGSRLTVL.

The chain uses TRBV19 and TRBJ1-4, with D maybe TRBD1 (5 bases). Germline CDR1 LNHDA, CDR2 SQIVND (reference sequence). V was trimmed by 9 bases and J by 0 bases, leaving 17 bases between them. There are 16 residues in the CDR3. CDR3 residues: CASGGAAEPTNEKLFF. The CDR3 DNA follows: TGTGCCAGCGGAGGGGCAGCCGAGCCAACTAATGAAAAACTGTTTTTT.

This chain joins TRBV6-5 and TRBJ2-1, with D possibly being TRBD2 (8 bases). The CDR3 length is 15 residues. Germline CDR1 is MNHEY and CDR2 is SVGAGI. V was cut by 5 bases and J by 7 bases, with 18 bases left in between. CDR3 sequence reads: CASSLWDSGSNEQFF. DNA for the CDR3: TGTGCCAGCAGTCTATGGGACAGCGGGAGTAATGAGCAGTTCTTC.

In its sample, this clone was seen once. The rearrangement uses TRBV4-1 and TRBJ2-7; 9 positions agree with TRBD1. V dropped 1 base and J dropped 1; count of bases not matched to a gene: 2. This CDR3 contains 15 residues. Germline assignment: CDR1 MGHRA and CDR2 YSYEKL. CDR3 nucleotides: TGCGCCAGCAGCCAAGGGGACAGGGCGTCCTACGAGCAGTACTTC. The encoded protein is CASSQGDRASYEQYF.

Written as DNA, the CDR3 is TGTGCCAGCAGTTTGGGGCGACAAGAGACCCAGTACTTC. This sequence encodes CASSLGRQETQYF. The chain couples TRBV27 to TRBJ2-5; D possibly corresponds to TRBD1 (5 bases). The V end was cut by 3 bases, the J end by 2 bases, with 7 bases between. The CDR3 has 13 amino acids. CDR1 and CDR2 from the germline V gene are MNHEY and SMNVEV (reference sequence).

This rearrangement joins TRBV20-1 to TRBJ2-1; 10 bases map to TRBD2. The V segment lost 3 bases and the J segment 0 bases; nucleotides outside the gene matches: 5. The CDR3 sequence is 16 residues long. The germline CDR1 and CDR2 sequences are DFQATT and SNEGSKA (reference sequence). The CDR3 protein is CSASVAGGHSYNEQFF. In DNA form, the CDR3 reads TGCAGTGCTAGTGTAGCGGGAGGCCACTCCTACAATGAGCAGTTCTTC.

This clone was seen more than once but under ten times. V and J are TRBV19 and TRBJ2-7; 8 bases align to TRBD2. J lost 1 base, V lost 8 bases, and 7 bases had no gene match. The germline V gene has CDR1 LNHDA and CDR2 SQIVND (reference sequence). This CDR3 comprises 14 residues. As DNA, the CDR3 is TGTGCCAGTGCAAGCGGGAGACAATCCTACGAGCAGTACTTC. This gives the protein CASASGRQSYEQYF.

This clone was observed a few times. The chain uses TRBV7-9 and TRBJ2-3; weak D call: TRBD2 (5 bases). The CDR3 is 11 amino acids. Germline lookup yields CDR1 SEHNR and CDR2 FQNEAQ (reference sequence). The CDR3 DNA reads as TGTGGGGCGGGTGATCGGAATACGCAGTATTTT. The encoded protein is CGAGDRNTQYF.

This clone was seen once. The J gene is TRBJ1-4, the V gene TRBV11-2; D call uncertain. The ends were cut back, 0 bases at V and 1 base at J, with 9 bases in the middle. The CDR3 totals 16 residues. Germline values: CDR1 SGHAT, CDR2 FQNNGV. CDR3 DNA: TGTGCCAGCAGCTTAGATCTCCCAGTAACTAATGAAAAACTGTTTTTT. This encodes CASSLDLPVTNEKLFF.

J is TRBJ2-1 and V is TRBV27, with 10 bases matching TRBD1. The CDR3 extends over 14 amino acids. With V trimmed by 4 bases and J by 9 bases, 6 bases remained unmatched. CDR1 and CDR2 from the germline V gene are MNHEY and SMNVEV (reference sequence). The CDR3 coding sequence is TGTGCCAGCAGTTCCCGGGACAGGGGCACTGAGCAGTTCTTC. Translation: CASSSRDRGTEQFF.

This chain links TRBV12-3 or TRBV12-4 with TRBJ2-1; TRBD2 matches 10 bases. This CDR3 has 13 residues. V trimming: 6 bases; J trimming: 9 bases; junction bases outside the gene matches: 5. CDR3 loop: CASSGTSEGEQFF. As DNA, the CDR3 is TGTGCCAGCAGCGGGACTAGCGAGGGTGAGCAGTTCTTC.

The chain combines TRBV7-2 with TRBJ2-5; TRBD1 is a possible D gene (7 bases). This CDR3 has 15 amino acids. Germline CDR1 reads SGHTA; CDR2 reads FQGNSA. V was trimmed by 4 bases and J by 5 bases, leaving 17 bases between them. For the CDR3, the DNA is TGTGCCAGCAGCTACCAGGGGGGAGTGACGGAGACCCAGTACTTC. It is translated as CASSYQGGVTETQYF.

V is TRBV20-1 and J is TRBJ1-5; D unresolved. Germline CDR1 reads DFQATT; CDR2 reads SNEGSKA (reference sequence). The CDR3 spans 13 residues. With 3 bases removed from V and 2 bases from J, the gap between germline ends came to 8 bases. The CDR3 region is CSASREGNQPQHF. CDR3 bases: TGCAGTGCTAGTCGCGAAGGCAATCAGCCCCAGCATTTT.

CDR3 sequence: CASSSLWGTANTEAFF. CDR3 DNA: TGTGCCAGCAGCTCGCTTTGGGGGACAGCTAACACTGAAGCTTTCTTT. The chain recombines TRBV5-5 with TRBJ1-1, with TRBD1 matching over 7 bases. CDR1 and CDR2 (germline): SGHKS, YYEKEE (reference sequence). Trimming cost V 3 bases and J 2 bases; bases outside gene matches: 10. The CDR3 sequence is 16 residues long.

J is TRBJ2-3 and V is TRBV24-1; 8 bases match TRBD1. Germline lookup yields CDR1 KGHDR and CDR2 SFDVKD. CDR3 length: 15 residues. V shed 4 bases, J shed 4 bases, and the junction held 6 bases outside the gene matches. This chain's CDR3 is CATSDTGTGADTQYF. The CDR3 nucleotides read TGTGCCACCAGTGACACAGGGACAGGCGCAGATACGCAGTATTTT.

The chain has TRBV2 and TRBJ2-3; 7 bases fit TRBD2. V lost 1 base, J lost 5 bases, and 6 bases stayed unmatched. Germline values: CDR1 SNHLY, CDR2 FYNNEI. This CDR3 region has 15 residues. The CDR3 nucleotides are TGTGCCAGCAGTGAAGTGGGAGGGAGGGGAGATACGCAGTATTTT. Protein: CASSEVGGRGDTQYF.

The chain combines TRBV30 with TRBJ1-1; perhaps TRBD1 as D (5 bases). Between the trimmed V and J ends, which lost 3 bases and 11 bases, there was a span of 16 bases. From germline, CDR1 is GTSNPN and CDR2 SVGIG (reference sequence). The CDR3 spans 12 residues. In DNA form, the CDR3 reads TGTGCCTGGAGGGGCGAGCTGAACAGGGCTTTCTTT. This codes for CAWRGELNRAFF.

J is TRBJ2-3 and V is TRBV5-1; D gene uncertain. Germline CDR1 SGHRS, CDR2 YFSETQ. The CDR3 runs 13 residues. Trimming removed 3 bases from V and 4 bases from J, with 9 bases in between. CDR3 sequence: CASSSRSADTQYF. The CDR3 coding sequence is TGCGCCAGCAGCTCCCGTTCCGCAGATACGCAGTATTTT.

This clone came up many times. The V gene is TRBV30, the J gene TRBJ2-7, with D possibly being TRBD1 (5 bases). The germline V gene has CDR1 GTSNPN and CDR2 SVGIG (reference sequence). Trimming shortened V by 2 bases and J by 3 bases, and 8 bases separated the two germline ends. The CDR3 consists of 12 residues. CDR3: CAWSRQGYEQYF. CDR3 bases: TGTGCCTGGAGTAGGCAGGGCTACGAGCAGTACTTC.

This rearrangement joins TRBV7-9 to TRBJ2-1; 11 bases match TRBD2. The germline V gene has CDR1 SEHNR and CDR2 FQNEAQ (reference sequence). The CDR3 totals 17 residues. Unmatched junction bases numbered 14, after V lost 4 bases and J lost 9 bases. The chain's CDR3 is CASSSPALAGGFGEQFF. In DNA, the CDR3 is TGTGCCAGCAGCTCGCCAGCCCTAGCGGGAGGTTTCGGTGAGCAGTTCTTC. The complete variable domain, with remaining parts taken from reference TRBV7-9 and TRBJ2-1, reads DTGVSQNPRHKITKRGQNVTFRCDPISEHNRLYWYRQTLGQGPEFLTYFQNEAQLEKSRLLSDRFSAERPKGSFSTLEIQRTEQGDSAMYLCASSSPALAGGFGEQFFGPGTRLTVL.

The J gene is TRBJ2-7, the V gene TRBV4-3; 10 bases agree with TRBD1. The germline CDR1 and CDR2 sequences are LGHNA and YSLEER. This CDR3 has 14 amino acids. V shed 3 bases, J shed 2 bases, and the junction held 1 base outside the gene matches. In DNA, the CDR3 is TGCGCCAGCAGCCACGGGACAGGGGCCTACGAGCAGTACTTC. It specifies CASSHGTGAYEQYF.

This chain connects TRBV30 to TRBJ2-1; 11 nucleotides agree with TRBD2. V shed 0 bases and J 4 bases; nucleotides not matched to a gene: 2. Germline-derived CDR1 and CDR2 are GTSNPN and SVGIG (reference sequence). The CDR3 totals 15 residues. CDR3 DNA: TGTGCCTGGAGTGTCGGACTAGCGGGTTACAATGAGCAGTTCTTC. Protein product: CAWSVGLAGYNEQFF. The whole variable domain, filled in from reference TRBV30 and TRBJ2-1, reads SQTIHQWPATLVQPVGSPLSLECTVEGTSNPNLYWYRQAAGRGLQLLFYSVGIGQISSEVPQNLSASRPQDRQFILSSKKLLLSDSGFYLCAWSVGLAGYNEQFFGPGTRLTVL.

V usage is TRBV3-1 (or the pseudogene TRBV3-2) and J usage is TRBJ2-1, with D possibly TRBD1 on 6 matching bases. CDR1 and CDR2 (germline): LGHDT, YNNKEL (reference sequence). The CDR3 consists of 17 residues. Trimming removed 2 bases from V and 4 bases from J, with 18 bases in between. The CDR3 nucleotides are TGTGCCAGCAGCCAACATGTGGGGGCGAGGAAATACAATGAGCAGTTCTTC. Encoded protein: CASSQHVGARKYNEQFF.

The rearrangement joins TRBV19 to TRBJ1-5; possible D gene TRBD1, 5 bases. The V end lost 3 bases, the J end lost 3 bases, and 12 bases lay between the germline ends. Germline V gene sequence: CDR1 LNHDA, CDR2 SQIVND (reference sequence). The CDR3 extends over 15 amino acids. The CDR3 region is CASSIADSYNQPQHF. CDR3 nucleotide sequence: TGTGCCAGTAGTATCGCCGACAGCTACAATCAGCCCCAGCATTTT.

The chain uses TRBV20-1 and TRBJ1-6; 9 bases match TRBD1. This CDR3 is built from 16 residues. Germline V gene lookup returns CDR1 DFQATT and CDR2 SNEGSKA (reference sequence). V shed 3 bases and J 4 bases; nucleotides not matched to a gene: 7. The chain's CDR3 is CSASGQGRRYNSPLHF. Written as DNA, the CDR3 is TGCAGTGCTAGTGGACAGGGGAGAAGATATAATTCACCCCTCCACTTT.

The chain links TRBV19 to TRBJ2-7; 7 bases are shared with TRBD2. J lost 3 bases, V lost 3 bases, and 8 bases had no gene match. The CDR3 covers 15 residues. Germline lookup yields CDR1 LNHDA and CDR2 SQIVND (reference sequence). The DNA of the CDR3 is TGTGCCAGTAGTATTACGGGGGGTTACGGCTACGAGCAGTACTTC. The encoded protein is CASSITGGYGYEQYF. Looking up the rest from reference TRBV19 and TRBJ2-7 gives the full variable domain: DGGITQSPKYLFRKEGQNVTLSCEQNLNHDAMYWYRQDPGQGLRLIYYSQIVNDFQKGDIAEGYSVSREKKESFPLTVTSAQKNPTAFYLCASSITGGYGYEQYFGPGTRLTVT.

The chain carries TRBV28 and TRBJ2-4; tentative D call: TRBD2 (5 bases). The germline CDR1 and CDR2 sequences are MDHEN and SYDVKM. The V gene lost 5 bases and the J gene lost 6 bases, with 17 bases spanning the gap. The CDR3 totals 15 residues. Here the CDR3 DNA reads TGTGCCAGCAGTCCTATACAAGGAGGAGTAAACATTCAGTACTTC. Encoded protein: CASSPIQGGVNIQYF.

This chain uses TRBV4-2 with TRBJ2-3, with D perhaps TRBD1 (6 bases). The CDR3 has 16 amino acids. Germline V gene data show CDR1 as LGHNA and CDR2 as YNFKEQ. Trimming took off 1 base at V and 2 bases at J, with 13 bases between the two ends. CDR3: CASSQAQGPYTDTQYF. The CDR3 DNA follows: TGTGCCAGCAGCCAAGCCCAGGGGCCCTACACAGATACGCAGTATTTT.